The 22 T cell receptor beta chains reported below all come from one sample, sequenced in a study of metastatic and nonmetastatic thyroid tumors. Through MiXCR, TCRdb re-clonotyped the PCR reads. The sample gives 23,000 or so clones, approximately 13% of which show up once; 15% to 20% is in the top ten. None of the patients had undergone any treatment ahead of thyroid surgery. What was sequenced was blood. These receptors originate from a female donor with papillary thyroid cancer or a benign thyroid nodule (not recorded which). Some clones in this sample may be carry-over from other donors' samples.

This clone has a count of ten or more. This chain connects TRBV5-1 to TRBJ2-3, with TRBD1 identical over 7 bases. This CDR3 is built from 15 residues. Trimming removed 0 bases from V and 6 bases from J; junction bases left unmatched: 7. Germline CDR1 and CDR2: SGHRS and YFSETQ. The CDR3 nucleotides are TGCGCCAGCAGCTTGGCGCCAGGGGGTATGGATACGCAGTATTTT. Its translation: CASSLAPGGMDTQYF.

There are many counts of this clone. CDR3 sequence: CASSPLSSQETQYF. The CDR3 DNA reads TGTGCCAGCAGCCCATTATCATCCCAAGAGACCCAGTACTTC. V and J are TRBV3-1 and TRBJ2-5; D is unclear. Trimming took 4 bases from V and 1 from J, leaving 10 bases between them. Germline V gene lookup returns CDR1 LGHDT and CDR2 YNNKEL (reference sequence). The CDR3 has 14 residues.

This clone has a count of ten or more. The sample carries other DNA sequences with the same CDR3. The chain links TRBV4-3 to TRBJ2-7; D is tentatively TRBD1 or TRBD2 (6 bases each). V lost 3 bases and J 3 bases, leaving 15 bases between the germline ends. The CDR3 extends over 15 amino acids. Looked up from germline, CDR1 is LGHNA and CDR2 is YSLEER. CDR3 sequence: CASSQYLEGGYEQYF. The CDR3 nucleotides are TGCGCCAGCAGCCAGTACCTTGAGGGGGGCTACGAGCAGTACTTC.

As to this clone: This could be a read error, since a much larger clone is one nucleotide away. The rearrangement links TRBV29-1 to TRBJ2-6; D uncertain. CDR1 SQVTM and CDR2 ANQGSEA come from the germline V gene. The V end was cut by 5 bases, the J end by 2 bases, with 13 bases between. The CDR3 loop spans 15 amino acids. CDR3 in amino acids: CSVLGVLPGANVLTF. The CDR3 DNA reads TGCAGCGTTCTTGGGGTGCTCCCTGGGGCCAACGTCCTGACTTTC.

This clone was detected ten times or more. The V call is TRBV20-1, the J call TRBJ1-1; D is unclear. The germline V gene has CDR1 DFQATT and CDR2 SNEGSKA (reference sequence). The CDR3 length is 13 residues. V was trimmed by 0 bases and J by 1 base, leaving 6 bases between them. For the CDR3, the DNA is TGCAGTGCTAGAGAATCCACGAACACTGAAGCTTTCTTT. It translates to CSARESTNTEAFF.

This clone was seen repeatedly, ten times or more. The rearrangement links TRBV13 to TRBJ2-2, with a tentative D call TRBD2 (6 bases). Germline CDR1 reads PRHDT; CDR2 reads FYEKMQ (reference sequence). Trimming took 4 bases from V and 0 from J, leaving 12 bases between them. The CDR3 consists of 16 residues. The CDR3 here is CASSSRGTSNTGELFF. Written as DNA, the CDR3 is TGTGCCAGCAGCTCCAGAGGGACTTCGAACACCGGGGAGCTGTTTTTT.

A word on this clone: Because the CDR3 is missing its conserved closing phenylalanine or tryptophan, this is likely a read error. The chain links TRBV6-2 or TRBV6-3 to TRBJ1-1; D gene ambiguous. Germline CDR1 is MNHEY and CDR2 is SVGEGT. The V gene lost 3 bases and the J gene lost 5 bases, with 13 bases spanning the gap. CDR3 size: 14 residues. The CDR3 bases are TGTGCCAGCAGTTATAACATGGGAGAAACTGAAGCTTTCTTA. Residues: CASSYNMGETEAFL.

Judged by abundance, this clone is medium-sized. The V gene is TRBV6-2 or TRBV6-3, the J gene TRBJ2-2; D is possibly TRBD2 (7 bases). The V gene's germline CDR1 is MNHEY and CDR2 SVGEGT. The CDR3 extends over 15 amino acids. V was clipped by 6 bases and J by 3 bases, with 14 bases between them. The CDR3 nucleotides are TGTGCCAGCAGCTCCCAAGGGGGGGACACCGGGGAGCTGTTTTTT. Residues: CASSSQGGDTGELFF.

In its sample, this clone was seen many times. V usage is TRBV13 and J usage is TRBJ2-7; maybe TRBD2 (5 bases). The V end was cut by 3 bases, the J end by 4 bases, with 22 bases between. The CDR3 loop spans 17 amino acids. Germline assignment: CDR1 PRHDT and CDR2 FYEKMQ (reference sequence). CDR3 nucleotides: TGTGCCAGCAGCTTGTCGGTAACCGAGCGGAAGGATTACGAGCAGTACTTC. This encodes CASSLSVTERKDYEQYF. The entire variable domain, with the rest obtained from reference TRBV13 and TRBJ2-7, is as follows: AAGVIQSPRHLIKEKRETATLKCYPIPRHDTVYWYQQGPGQDPQFLISFYEKMQSDKGSIPDRFSAQQFSDYHSELNMSSLELGDSALYFCASSLSVTERKDYEQYFGPGTRLTVT.

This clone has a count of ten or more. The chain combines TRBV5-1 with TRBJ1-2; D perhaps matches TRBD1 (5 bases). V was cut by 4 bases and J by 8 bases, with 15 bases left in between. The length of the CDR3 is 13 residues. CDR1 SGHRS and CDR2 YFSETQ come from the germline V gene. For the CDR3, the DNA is TGCGCCAGCAGCGTGGGGACTGTTTGGGGCTACACCTTC. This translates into CASSVGTVWGYTF.

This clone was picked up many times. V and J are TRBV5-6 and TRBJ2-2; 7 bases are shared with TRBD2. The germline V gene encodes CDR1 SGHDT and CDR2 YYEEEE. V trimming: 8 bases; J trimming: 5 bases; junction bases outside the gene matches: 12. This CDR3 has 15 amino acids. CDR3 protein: CASSIGTTSTGELFF. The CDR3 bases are TGTGCCAGTTCAATTGGGACTACCTCTACCGGGGAGCTGTTTTTT.

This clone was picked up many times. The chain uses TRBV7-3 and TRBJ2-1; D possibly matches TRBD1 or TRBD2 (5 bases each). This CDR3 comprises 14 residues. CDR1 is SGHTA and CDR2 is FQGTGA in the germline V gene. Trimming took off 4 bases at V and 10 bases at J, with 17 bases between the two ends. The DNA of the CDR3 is TGTGCCAGCAGCTCCGGAGGTTGGGGCGACGAGCAGTTCTTC. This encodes CASSSGGWGDEQFF.

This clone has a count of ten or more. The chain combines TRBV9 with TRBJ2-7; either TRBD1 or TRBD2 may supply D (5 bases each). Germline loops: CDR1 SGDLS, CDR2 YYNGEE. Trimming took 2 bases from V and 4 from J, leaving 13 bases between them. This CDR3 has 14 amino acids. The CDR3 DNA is TGTGCCAGCAGCGTCGGAGGTGAGGGGTACGAGCAGTACTTC. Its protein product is CASSVGGEGYEQYF.

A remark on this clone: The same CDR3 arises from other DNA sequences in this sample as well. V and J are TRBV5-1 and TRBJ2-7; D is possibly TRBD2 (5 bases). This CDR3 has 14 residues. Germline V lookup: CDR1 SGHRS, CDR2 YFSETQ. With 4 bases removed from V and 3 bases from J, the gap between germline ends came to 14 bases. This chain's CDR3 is CASSELALSYEQYF. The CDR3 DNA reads TGCGCCAGCAGCGAGCTAGCCCTCAGCTACGAGCAGTACTTC.

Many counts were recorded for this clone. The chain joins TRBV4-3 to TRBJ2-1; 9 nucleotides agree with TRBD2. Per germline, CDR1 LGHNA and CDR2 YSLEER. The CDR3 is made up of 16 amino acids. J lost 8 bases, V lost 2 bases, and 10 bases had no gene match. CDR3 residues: CASSQLGLAGMHEQFF. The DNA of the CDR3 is TGCGCCAGCAGCCAACTGGGACTAGCAGGAATGCATGAGCAGTTCTTC.

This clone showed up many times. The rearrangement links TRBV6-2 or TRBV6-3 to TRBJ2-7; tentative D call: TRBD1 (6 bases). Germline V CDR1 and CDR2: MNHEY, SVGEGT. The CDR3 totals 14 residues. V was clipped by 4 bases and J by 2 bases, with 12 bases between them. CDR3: CASSSYRVTYEQYF. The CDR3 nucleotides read TGTGCCAGCAGTTCCTACAGGGTTACCTACGAGCAGTACTTC.

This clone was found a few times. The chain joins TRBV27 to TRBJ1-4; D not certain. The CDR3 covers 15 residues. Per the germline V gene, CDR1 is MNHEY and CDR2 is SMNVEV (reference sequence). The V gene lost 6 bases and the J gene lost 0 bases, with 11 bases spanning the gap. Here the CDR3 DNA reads TGTGCCAGCAGCCCGGAGGTTGCAACTAATGAAAAACTGTTTTTT. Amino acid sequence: CASSPEVATNEKLFF.

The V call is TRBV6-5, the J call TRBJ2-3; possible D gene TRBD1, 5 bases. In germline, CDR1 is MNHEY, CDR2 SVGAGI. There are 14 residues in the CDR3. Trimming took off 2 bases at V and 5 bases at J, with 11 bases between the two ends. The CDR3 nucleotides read TGTGCCAGCAGTTACGGGGCTGGATTAGATACGCAGTATTTT. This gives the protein CASSYGAGLDTQYF.

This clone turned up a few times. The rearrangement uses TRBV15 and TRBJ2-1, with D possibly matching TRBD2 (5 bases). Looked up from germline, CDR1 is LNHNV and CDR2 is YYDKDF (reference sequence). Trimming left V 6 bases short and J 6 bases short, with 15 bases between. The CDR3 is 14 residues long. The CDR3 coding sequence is TGTGCCACCAGTTTGGGAGACGGGCTCAATGAGCAGTTCTTC. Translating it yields CATSLGDGLNEQFF. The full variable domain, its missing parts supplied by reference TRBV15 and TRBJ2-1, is DAMVIQNPRYQVTQFGKPVTLSCSQTLNHNVMYWYQQKSSQAPKLLFHYYDKDFNNEADTPDNFQSRRPNTSFCFLDIRSPGLGDTAMYLCATSLGDGLNEQFFGPGTRLTVL.

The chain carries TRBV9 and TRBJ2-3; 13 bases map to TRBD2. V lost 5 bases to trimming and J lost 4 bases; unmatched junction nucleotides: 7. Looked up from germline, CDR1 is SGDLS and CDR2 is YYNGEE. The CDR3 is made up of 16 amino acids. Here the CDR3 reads CASSAGTSGVSDTQYF. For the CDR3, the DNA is TGTGCCAGCAGTGCAGGGACTAGCGGGGTTTCAGATACGCAGTATTTT. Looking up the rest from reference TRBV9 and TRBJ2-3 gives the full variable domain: DSGVTQTPKHLITATGQRVTLRCSPRSGDLSVYWYQQSLDQGLQFLIQYYNGEERAKGNILERFSAQQFPDLHSELNLSSLELGDSALYFCASSAGTSGVSDTQYFGPGTRLTVL.

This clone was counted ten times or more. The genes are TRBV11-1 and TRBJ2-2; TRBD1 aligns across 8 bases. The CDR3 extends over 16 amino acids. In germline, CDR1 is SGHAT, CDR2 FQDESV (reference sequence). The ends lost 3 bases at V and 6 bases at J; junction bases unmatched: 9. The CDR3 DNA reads TGTGCCAGCAGCTTGAGGGCAGGGGGCCCGGCCGGGGAGCTGTTTTTT. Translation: CASSLRAGGPAGELFF.

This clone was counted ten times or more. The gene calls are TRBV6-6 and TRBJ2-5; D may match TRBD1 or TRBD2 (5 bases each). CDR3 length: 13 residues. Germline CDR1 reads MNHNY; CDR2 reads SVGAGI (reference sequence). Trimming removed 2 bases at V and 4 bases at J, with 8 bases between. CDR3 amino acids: CASSYVGAETQYF. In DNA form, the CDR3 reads TGTGCCAGCAGTTACGTCGGGGCAGAGACCCAGTACTTC.